These T cell receptor beta chains were read from a single sample in a study of blood T cell repertoires in COVID-19. This table comes from immunoSEQ multiplex PCR, and its TCRdb copy is limited to in-frame clones, with some not included. Of under 500,000 clones listed, about 85% were seen once; the top ten hold under 2.5%. Sequenced input: PBMCs or T cells enriched from blood (not recorded which). The receptors stem from a woman aged 18-29 years with acute COVID-19. The CDR3 runs from the conserved cysteine through the conserved F or W. D genes are given only for firm matches. Expanded clones are given a class, and other clones once, few, many or no size at all.

clone_size: few; v_call: TRBV19; j_call: TRBJ1-1; d_call: .; cdr3_aa: CASSSQWGVGHNTEAFF; cdr3_nt: TGTGCCAGTAGTTCGCAATGGGGGGTTGGACATAACACTGAAGCTTTCTTT
clone_size: .; v_call: TRBV5-4; j_call: TRBJ2-2; d_call: TRBD2; cdr3_aa: CASSPWISSGSNTGELFF; cdr3_nt: TGTGCCAGCAGCCCGTGGATCTCTAGCGGGTCGAACACCGGGGAGCTGTTTTTT
clone_size: .; v_call: TRBV2; j_call: TRBJ2-5; d_call: TRBD1; cdr3_aa: CASKTTGRETQYF; cdr3_nt: TGTGCCAGCAAGACGACAGGGAGAGAGACCCAGTACTTC
clone_size: .; v_call: TRBV6-1; j_call: TRBJ1-6; d_call: .; cdr3_aa: CASSEVGTNNSPLHF; cdr3_nt: TGTGCCAGCAGTGAAGTTGGGACAAATAATTCACCCCTCCACTTT
clone_size: .; v_call: TRBV25-1; j_call: TRBJ1-5; d_call: .; cdr3_aa: CASSPLTGSGNQPQHF; cdr3_nt: TGTGCCAGCTCCCCTCTTACAGGGTCGGGCAATCAGCCCCAGCATTTT
clone_size: .; v_call: TRBV3-1/TRBV3-2; j_call: TRBJ2-4; d_call: TRBD2; cdr3_aa: CASSQDPGTRNIQYF; cdr3_nt: TGTGCCAGCAGCCAAGACCCCGGGACTAGGAACATTCAGTACTTC
clone_size: .; v_call: TRBV9; j_call: TRBJ2-2; d_call: .; cdr3_aa: CASSVGGSDTGELFF; cdr3_nt: TGTGCCAGCAGCGTAGGTGGTAGCGACACCGGGGAGCTGTTTTTT
clone_size: .; v_call: TRBV3-1/TRBV3-2; j_call: TRBJ1-1; d_call: .; cdr3_aa: CASSYGQNTEAFF; cdr3_nt: TGTGCCAGCAGCTACGGACAGAACACTGAAGCTTTCTTT
clone_size: .; v_call: TRBV14; j_call: TRBJ2-5; d_call: .; cdr3_aa: CASSQEGSRRYQETQYF; cdr3_nt: TGTGCCAGCAGCCAAGAAGGGTCCAGGAGGTACCAAGAGACCCAGTACTTC
clone_size: .; v_call: TRBV2; j_call: TRBJ1-2; d_call: TRBD1; cdr3_aa: CASSSLGQGIGYTF; cdr3_nt: TGTGCCAGCAGCAGCTTGGGACAGGGCATTGGCTACACCTTC
clone_size: .; v_call: TRBV5-4; j_call: TRBJ2-1; d_call: TRBD2; cdr3_aa: CASPHRRGAGGPDEQFF; cdr3_nt: TGTGCCAGCCCTCACCGGCGGGGAGCGGGAGGGCCCGATGAGCAGTTCTTC
clone_size: .; v_call: TRBV30; j_call: TRBJ1-2; d_call: TRBD1; cdr3_aa: CAWGTGGGYTF; cdr3_nt: TGTGCCTGGGGGACAGGTGGCGGCTACACCTTC
clone_size: .; v_call: TRBV18; j_call: TRBJ2-1; d_call: TRBD1; cdr3_aa: CASSPQGQGTLNEQFF; cdr3_nt: TGTGCCAGCTCACCCCAAGGACAGGGGACGTTAAATGAGCAGTTCTTC
clone_size: .; v_call: TRBV28; j_call: TRBJ1-1; d_call: .; cdr3_aa: CASSLLARGAEAFF; cdr3_nt: TGTGCCAGCAGTTTATTGGCCAGGGGAGCTGAAGCTTTCTTT
clone_size: .; v_call: TRBV7-9; j_call: TRBJ2-7; d_call: .; cdr3_aa: CASSSGFWEQYF; cdr3_nt: TGTGCCAGCAGCTCAGGGTTTTGGGAGCAGTACTTC
clone_size: .; v_call: TRBV5-1; j_call: TRBJ2-6; d_call: TRBD1; cdr3_aa: CASSPLQPGQGAGANVLTF; cdr3_nt: TGCGCCAGCAGCCCGCTTCAACCGGGACAGGGAGCTGGGGCCAACGTCCTGACTTTC
clone_size: few; v_call: TRBV4-2; j_call: TRBJ2-3; d_call: TRBD2; cdr3_aa: CASSPGTSGTDTQYF; cdr3_nt: TGTGCCAGCAGCCCCGGGACTAGCGGCACAGATACGCAGTATTTT
clone_size: .; v_call: TRBV27; j_call: TRBJ1-4; d_call: .; cdr3_aa: CASSLRQGFEKLFF; cdr3_nt: TGTGCCAGCAGTTTAAGGCAGGGGTTTGAAAAACTGTTTTTT
clone_size: .; v_call: TRBV5-1; j_call: TRBJ1-1; d_call: .; cdr3_aa: CASSLAAGNTEAFF; cdr3_nt: TGCGCCAGCAGCTTGGCGGCGGGGAACACTGAAGCTTTCTTT
clone_size: .; v_call: TRBV3-1/TRBV3-2; j_call: TRBJ2-5; d_call: TRBD1; cdr3_aa: CASTWDRGLGETQYF; cdr3_nt: TGTGCCAGCACCTGGGACAGGGGGCTGGGAGAGACCCAGTACTTC
clone_size: .; v_call: TRBV4-3; j_call: TRBJ2-7; d_call: .; cdr3_aa: CASSQEQATYYEQYF; cdr3_nt: TGCGCCAGCAGCCAAGAGCAGGCGACCTACTACGAGCAGTACTTC
clone_size: .; v_call: TRBV3-1/TRBV3-2; j_call: TRBJ2-5; d_call: .; cdr3_aa: CASSPQIIAETQYF; cdr3_nt: TGTGCCAGCAGCCCTCAGATCATAGCGGAGACCCAGTACTTC
clone_size: .; v_call: TRBV9; j_call: TRBJ1-6; d_call: .; cdr3_aa: CASSVGGGIDNSPLHF; cdr3_nt: TGTGCCAGCAGCGTAGGAGGAGGCATCGATAATTCACCCCTCCACTTT
clone_size: .; v_call: TRBV27; j_call: TRBJ2-1; d_call: .; cdr3_aa: CASRSGDHNEQFF; cdr3_nt: TGTGCCAGCAGAAGCGGAGACCACAATGAGCAGTTCTTC
clone_size: .; v_call: TRBV25-1; j_call: TRBJ1-2; d_call: TRBD1; cdr3_aa: CASTQGAFYGYTF; cdr3_nt: TGTGCCAGCACCCAGGGGGCTTTCTATGGCTACACCTTC
clone_size: .; v_call: TRBV5-1; j_call: TRBJ2-3; d_call: .; cdr3_aa: CASSSDFGDTQYF; cdr3_nt: TGCGCCAGCAGCTCCGATTTCGGAGATACGCAGTATTTT
clone_size: .; v_call: TRBV24-1; j_call: TRBJ2-5; d_call: .; cdr3_aa: CATSDLNPAGETQYF; cdr3_nt: TGTGCCACCAGTGATTTAAACCCAGCGGGTGAGACCCAGTACTTC
clone_size: .; v_call: TRBV7-9; j_call: TRBJ2-2; d_call: TRBD2; cdr3_aa: CASSFRLAGEVTGELFF; cdr3_nt: TGTGCCAGCAGCTTTCGGCTAGCGGGAGAAGTCACCGGGGAGCTGTTTTTT
clone_size: .; v_call: TRBV10-3; j_call: TRBJ2-5; d_call: TRBD1; cdr3_aa: CAISQGNDETQYF; cdr3_nt: TGTGCCATCTCACAGGGGAACGATGAGACCCAGTACTTC
clone_size: .; v_call: TRBV18; j_call: TRBJ1-1; d_call: .; cdr3_aa: CASSPTSQGFADTEAFF; cdr3_nt: TGTGCCAGCTCACCAACCAGCCAGGGTTTTGCAGACACTGAAGCTTTCTTT
clone_size: once; v_call: TRBV27; j_call: TRBJ1-4; d_call: .; cdr3_aa: CASSSGRGLNEKLFF; cdr3_nt: TGTGCCAGCAGTTCCGGGAGGGGCCTGAATGAAAAACTGTTTTTT
clone_size: .; v_call: TRBV2; j_call: TRBJ2-7; d_call: .; cdr3_aa: CASRNPPTYEQYF; cdr3_nt: TGTGCCAGCAGAAATCCCCCTACCTACGAGCAGTACTTC
clone_size: .; v_call: TRBV19; j_call: TRBJ1-1; d_call: TRBD1; cdr3_aa: CASSSTGITEAFF; cdr3_nt: TGTGCCAGTAGTTCGACAGGGATCACTGAAGCTTTCTTT
clone_size: .; v_call: TRBV2; j_call: TRBJ1-5; d_call: TRBD1; cdr3_aa: CASERDSLANQPQHF; cdr3_nt: TGTGCCAGCGAAAGGGACAGTTTGGCAAATCAGCCCCAGCATTTT
clone_size: .; v_call: TRBV6-5; j_call: TRBJ1-2; d_call: TRBD1; cdr3_aa: CASTAGTGSDYGYTF; cdr3_nt: TGTGCCAGCACCGCCGGGACAGGGTCGGACTATGGCTACACCTTC
clone_size: .; v_call: TRBV5-1; j_call: TRBJ2-7; d_call: TRBD2; cdr3_aa: CASSLSGGYEQYF; cdr3_nt: TGCGCCAGCAGCTTGAGCGGGGGTTACGAGCAGTACTTC
clone_size: .; v_call: TRBV27; j_call: TRBJ2-1; d_call: TRBD2; cdr3_aa: CASRTLAGSSYNEQFF; cdr3_nt: TGTGCCAGCAGGACGCTAGCGGGTAGCTCCTACAATGAGCAGTTCTTC
clone_size: .; v_call: TRBV6-2/TRBV6-3; j_call: TRBJ1-1; d_call: TRBD1; cdr3_aa: CASSMTGARTEAFF; cdr3_nt: TGTGCCAGCAGTATGACAGGGGCGCGGACTGAAGCTTTCTTT
clone_size: .; v_call: TRBV5-5; j_call: TRBJ2-7; d_call: .; cdr3_aa: CASSFYAADYEQYF; cdr3_nt: TGTGCCAGCAGCTTTTATGCCGCAGACTACGAGCAGTACTTC
clone_size: .; v_call: TRBV6-5; j_call: TRBJ2-1; d_call: .; cdr3_aa: CASSYSNGVGYNEQFF; cdr3_nt: TGTGCCAGCAGTTACTCGAACGGGGTAGGGTACAATGAGCAGTTCTTC
clone_size: .; v_call: TRBV5-5; j_call: TRBJ1-1; d_call: .; cdr3_aa: CASSFPGPRDTEAFF; cdr3_nt: TGTGCCAGCAGCTTTCCCGGGCCGAGGGACACTGAAGCTTTCTTT
clone_size: once; v_call: TRBV18; j_call: TRBJ1-1; d_call: .; cdr3_aa: CASSRPGVEAFF; cdr3_nt: TGTGCCAGCTCACGACCAGGGGTTGAAGCTTTCTTT
clone_size: .; v_call: TRBV5-6; j_call: TRBJ2-5; d_call: .; cdr3_aa: CASSFRGTTKETQYF; cdr3_nt: TGTGCCAGCAGCTTCAGGGGCACTACCAAAGAGACCCAGTACTTC
clone_size: .; v_call: TRBV3-1/TRBV3-2; j_call: TRBJ1-2; d_call: .; cdr3_aa: CASSQSLRGAGGYTF; cdr3_nt: TGTGCCAGCAGCCAATCGCTACGGGGGGCGGGTGGCTACACCTTC
clone_size: .; v_call: TRBV11-2; j_call: TRBJ2-6; d_call: .; cdr3_aa: CASSRSQKGLISGANVLTF; cdr3_nt: TGTGCCAGCAGCCGCTCACAAAAGGGACTGATCTCTGGGGCCAACGTCCTGACTTTC
clone_size: .; v_call: TRBV19; j_call: TRBJ2-5; d_call: TRBD2; cdr3_aa: CASSYREGEETQYF; cdr3_nt: TGTGCCAGTAGTTACCGGGAGGGGGAAGAGACCCAGTACTTC
clone_size: .; v_call: TRBV9; j_call: TRBJ2-3; d_call: .; cdr3_aa: CASNSRGSGYTDTQYF; cdr3_nt: TGTGCCAGCAACTCCAGAGGGAGCGGCTACACAGATACGCAGTATTTT
clone_size: .; v_call: TRBV24-1; j_call: TRBJ1-1; d_call: .; cdr3_aa: CATRGVGSTEAFF; cdr3_nt: TGTGCCACTCGGGGGGTTGGTAGCACTGAAGCTTTCTTT
clone_size: .; v_call: TRBV28; j_call: TRBJ2-3; d_call: TRBD1; cdr3_aa: CASSRGQGPTDTQYF; cdr3_nt: TGTGCCAGCAGCCGGGGACAGGGACCCACAGATACGCAGTATTTT
clone_size: .; v_call: TRBV3-1/TRBV3-2; j_call: TRBJ2-2; d_call: .; cdr3_aa: CASRQGGTGELFF; cdr3_nt: TGTGCCAGCAGACAGGGCGGCACCGGGGAGCTGTTTTTT